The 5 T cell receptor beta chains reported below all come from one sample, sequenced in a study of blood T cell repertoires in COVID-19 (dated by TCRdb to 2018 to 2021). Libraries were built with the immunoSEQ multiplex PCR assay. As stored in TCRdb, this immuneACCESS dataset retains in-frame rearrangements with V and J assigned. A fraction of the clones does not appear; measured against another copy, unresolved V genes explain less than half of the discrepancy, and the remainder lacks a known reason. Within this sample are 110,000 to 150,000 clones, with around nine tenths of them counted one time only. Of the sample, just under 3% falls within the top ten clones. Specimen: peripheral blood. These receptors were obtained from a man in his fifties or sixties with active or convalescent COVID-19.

This CDR3 reads CATSQDYEQYF. CDR3 DNA: TGTGCCACCAGCCAGGATTACGAGCAGTACTTC. V is TRBV24-1 and J is TRBJ2-7; D gene unclear. The CDR3 has 11 amino acids. V was shortened by 7 bases and J by 4 bases, with 7 bases between the two germline ends. Germline CDR1 is KGHDR and CDR2 is SFDVKD.

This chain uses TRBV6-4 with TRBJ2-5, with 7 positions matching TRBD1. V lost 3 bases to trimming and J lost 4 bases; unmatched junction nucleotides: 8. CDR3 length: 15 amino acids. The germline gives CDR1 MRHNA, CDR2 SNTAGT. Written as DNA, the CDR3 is TGTGCCAGCAGTGAACAGGGGTCTCCAGGAGAGACCCAGTACTTC. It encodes CASSEQGSPGETQYF.

CDR3 residues: CASSYIGVAENNEQFF. The DNA for the CDR3 is TGTGCCAGCAGCTATATCGGGGTAGCGGAAAACAATGAGCAGTTCTTC. The chain combines TRBV7-8 with TRBJ2-1; D is perhaps TRBD2 (6 bases). Trimming removed 4 bases at V and 5 bases at J, with 18 bases between. Germline assignment: CDR1 SGHVS and CDR2 FQNEAQ. This CDR3 region has 16 residues.

In DNA form, the CDR3 reads TGTGCCAGCAGCGAAAAACCGGGACTAGCGGGAGTGGTGGAGCAGTACTTC. Its translation is CASSEKPGLAGVVEQYF. V gene TRBV14 combines with J gene TRBJ2-7; 14 nucleotides agree with TRBD2. Germline V lookup: CDR1 SGHDN, CDR2 FVKESK. The CDR3 sequence is 17 residues long. Trimming removed 5 bases from V and 7 bases from J; junction bases left unmatched: 13.

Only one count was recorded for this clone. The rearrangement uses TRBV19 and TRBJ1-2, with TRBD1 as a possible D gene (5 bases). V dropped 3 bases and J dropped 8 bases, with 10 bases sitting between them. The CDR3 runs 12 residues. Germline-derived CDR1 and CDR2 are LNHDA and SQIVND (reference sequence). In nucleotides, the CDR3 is TGTGCCAGTAGTATGGGGCAAGAAGGCTACACCTTC. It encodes CASSMGQEGYTF.